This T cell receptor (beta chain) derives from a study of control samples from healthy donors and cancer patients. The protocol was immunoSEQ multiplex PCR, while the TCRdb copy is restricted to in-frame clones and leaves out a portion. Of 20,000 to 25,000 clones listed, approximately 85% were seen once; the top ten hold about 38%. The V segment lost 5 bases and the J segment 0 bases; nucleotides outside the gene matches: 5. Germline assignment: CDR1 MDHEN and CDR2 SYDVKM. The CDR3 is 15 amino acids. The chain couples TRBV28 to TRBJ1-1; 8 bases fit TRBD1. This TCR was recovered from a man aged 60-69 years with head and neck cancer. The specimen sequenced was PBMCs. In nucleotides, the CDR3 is TGTGCCAGCAGTCCGGACAGGGAACTGAACACTGAAGCTTTCTTT. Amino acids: CASSPDRELNTEAFF. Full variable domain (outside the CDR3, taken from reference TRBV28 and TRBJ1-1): DVKVTQSSRYLVKRTGEKVFLECVQDMDHENMFWYRQDPGLGLRLIYFSYDVKMKEKGDIPEGYSVSREKKERFSLILESASTNQTSMYLCASSPDRELNTEAFFGQGTRLTVV.